This TCR beta chain was identified during a study of T cell repertoires in cytomegalovirus infection. Study summary: Both recently identified HLA-C-restricted and well-studied HLA-B-restricted CMV epitopes were used in the study. Both a matching HLA type and CMV infection were indicated by public TCR beta signatures.

This CDR3 has 13 residues. Unmatched junction bases numbered 1, after V lost 5 bases and J lost 6 bases. Germline-derived CDR1 and CDR2 are SGHVT and SQSDAQ. On this clonotype: Its target is not known.

TCRdb ran MiXCR on the reads and lists one entry per CDR3 protein. Of approximately 120,000 distinct CDR3 sequences listed, roughly 32% are singletons. Broader study findings: The study found HLA-C-restricted CMV-specific TCR beta clonotypes dominating the ex vivo response. Adding up the frequency of public TCR beta families identified people who carried CMV plus the relevant HLA.

Sequenced here: CD8+ T cells from cultured PBMCs, sampled from culture after CMV antigen stimulation. The V call is TRBV7-4, the J call TRBJ1-4; 9 bases are a match to TRBD1. This clonotype was obtained from a human donor in good health (CMV status not recorded). Some clones in this sample may be carry-over from other donors' samples. The CDR3 DNA sequence: TGTGCCAGCAGCCGGGACAGGGATGAAAAACTGTTTTTT. The encoded protein is CASSRDRDEKLFF.